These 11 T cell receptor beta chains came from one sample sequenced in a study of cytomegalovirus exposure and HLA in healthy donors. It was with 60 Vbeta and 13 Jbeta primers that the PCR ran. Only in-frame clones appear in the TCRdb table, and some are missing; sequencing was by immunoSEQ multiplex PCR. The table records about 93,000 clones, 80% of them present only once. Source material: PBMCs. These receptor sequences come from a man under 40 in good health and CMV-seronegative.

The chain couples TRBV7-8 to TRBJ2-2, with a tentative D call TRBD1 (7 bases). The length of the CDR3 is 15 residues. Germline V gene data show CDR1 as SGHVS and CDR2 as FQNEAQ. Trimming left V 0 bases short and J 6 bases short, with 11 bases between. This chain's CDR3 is CASSLAGRGAGELFF. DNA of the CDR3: TGTGCCAGCAGCTTAGCCGGCAGGGGGGCCGGGGAGCTGTTTTTT.

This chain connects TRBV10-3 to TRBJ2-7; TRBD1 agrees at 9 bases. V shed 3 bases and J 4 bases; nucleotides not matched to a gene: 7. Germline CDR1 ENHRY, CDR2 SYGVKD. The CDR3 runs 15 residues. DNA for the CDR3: TGTGCCATCAGTGAAGGGGGACAGGGCCGTTACGAGCAGTACTTC. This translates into CAISEGGQGRYEQYF.

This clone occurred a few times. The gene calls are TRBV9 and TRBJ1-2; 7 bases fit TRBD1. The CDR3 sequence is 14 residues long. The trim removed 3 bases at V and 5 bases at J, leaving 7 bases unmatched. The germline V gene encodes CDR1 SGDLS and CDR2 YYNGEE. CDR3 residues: CASSEGDSSYGYTF. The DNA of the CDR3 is TGTGCCAGCAGCGAGGGGGACAGTTCGTATGGCTACACCTTC.

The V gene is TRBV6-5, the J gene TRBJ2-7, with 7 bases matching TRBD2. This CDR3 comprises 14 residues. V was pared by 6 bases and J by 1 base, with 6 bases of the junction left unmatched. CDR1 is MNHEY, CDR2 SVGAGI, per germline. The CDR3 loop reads CASRRGGSSYEQYF. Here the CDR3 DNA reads TGTGCCAGCAGGCGTGGCGGGAGTTCCTACGAGCAGTACTTC.

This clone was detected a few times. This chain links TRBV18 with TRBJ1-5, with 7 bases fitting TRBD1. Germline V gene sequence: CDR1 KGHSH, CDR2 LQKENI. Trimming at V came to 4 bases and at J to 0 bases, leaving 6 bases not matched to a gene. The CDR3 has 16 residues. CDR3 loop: CASSLQTGNSNQPQHF. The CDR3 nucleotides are TGTGCCAGCTCACTACAGACAGGGAATAGCAATCAGCCCCAGCATTTT.

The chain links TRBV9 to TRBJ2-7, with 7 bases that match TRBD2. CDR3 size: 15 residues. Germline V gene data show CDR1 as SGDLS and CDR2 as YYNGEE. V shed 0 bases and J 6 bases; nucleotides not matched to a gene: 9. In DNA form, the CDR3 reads TGTGCCAGCAGCGTAGGTAAGCGGGATCTCTCCGAGCAGTACTTC. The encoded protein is CASSVGKRDLSEQYF.

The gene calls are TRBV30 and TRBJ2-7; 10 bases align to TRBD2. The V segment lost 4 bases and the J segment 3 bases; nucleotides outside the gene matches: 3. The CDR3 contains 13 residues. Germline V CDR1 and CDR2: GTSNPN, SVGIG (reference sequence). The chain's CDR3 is CAWMASGSYEQYF. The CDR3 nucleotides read TGTGCCTGGATGGCTAGCGGGAGCTACGAGCAGTACTTC.

CDR3 region: CASSFTGGYEQYF. In DNA, the CDR3 is TGTGCCAGCAGCTTCACAGGGGGTTACGAGCAGTACTTC. The rearrangement uses TRBV9 and TRBJ2-7, with TRBD1 matching over 8 bases. This CDR3 has 13 residues. Trimming cost V 4 bases and J 4 bases; bases outside gene matches: 4. Looked up from germline, CDR1 is SGDLS and CDR2 is YYNGEE.

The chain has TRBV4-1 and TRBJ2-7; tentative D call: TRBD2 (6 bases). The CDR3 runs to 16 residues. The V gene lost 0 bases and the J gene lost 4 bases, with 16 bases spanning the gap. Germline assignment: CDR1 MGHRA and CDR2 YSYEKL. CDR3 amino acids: CASSQDLSGGTYEQYF. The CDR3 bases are TGCGCCAGCAGCCAAGATCTTAGTGGGGGGACTTACGAGCAGTACTTC.

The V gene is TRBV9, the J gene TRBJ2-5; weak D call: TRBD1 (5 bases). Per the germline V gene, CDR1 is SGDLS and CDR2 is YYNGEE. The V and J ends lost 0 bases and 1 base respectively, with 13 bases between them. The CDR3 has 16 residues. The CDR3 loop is CASSVGPDSSQETQYF. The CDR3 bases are TGTGCCAGCAGCGTAGGCCCCGACAGCTCCCAAGAGACCCAGTACTTC.

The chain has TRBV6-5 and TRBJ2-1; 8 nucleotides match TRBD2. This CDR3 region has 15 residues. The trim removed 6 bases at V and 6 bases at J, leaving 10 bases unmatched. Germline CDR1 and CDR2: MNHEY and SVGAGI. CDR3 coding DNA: TGTGCCAGCAGCCCCACTAGCGGACGGGGCAATGAGCAGTTCTTC. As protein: CASSPTSGRGNEQFF.